The source of this T cell receptor beta chain is a study of T-cell memory formation after mild COVID-19. Findings of the study overall: Second-wave clones with a day 37 peak had unconfirmed SARS-CoV-2 specificity.

TCRdb re-derived calls from the 5' RACE reads in MiXCR, one entry per CDR3 protein. The sample consists of 550,000 to 700,000 distinct CDR3 sequences, 15% to 20% of them appearing once. The CDR3 is 15 residues long. Germline V gene sequence: CDR1 LGHNA, CDR2 YSLEER. V trimming: 4 bases; J trimming: 0 bases; junction bases outside the gene matches: 1. This clonotype was detected only a few times. Its specificity is not known. Sequenced input: PBMCs or a T cell subset sorted from them (not recorded which). V is TRBV4-3 and J is TRBJ2-7, with 12 bases matching TRBD2. The sequence derives from an adult woman who had mild COVID-19 (a few samples of this study predate the infection). Cell type and time point are not known. The CDR3 sequence is CASSRTSGDSYEQYF. The CDR3, as DNA: TGCGCCAGCAGCCGGACTAGCGGGGACTCCTACGAGCAGTACTTC.